One sample yielded the 22 T cell receptor beta chains listed below, sequenced in a study of T cell repertoires in cytomegalovirus infection. A single record per CDR3 protein comes from TCRdb applying MiXCR to the reads. The sample lists just over 150,000 distinct CDR3 sequences, less than 25% seen once, with around 9.9% in the top ten. Sequenced input: PBMCs. These receptors all stem from a human donor in good health (CMV status not recorded). Some clones in this sample may be carry-over from other donors' samples.

This clonotype was counted many times. J is TRBJ1-1 and V is TRBV7-2; D may be TRBD1 (5 bases). Trimming shortened V by 5 bases and J by 4 bases, and 17 bases separated the two germline ends. Per germline, CDR1 SGHTA and CDR2 FQGNSA. The CDR3 has 15 amino acids. The DNA of the CDR3 is TGTGCCAGCAGCGGGACCAGGATCTCGGGCACTGAAGCTTTCTTT. It encodes CASSGTRISGTEAFF.

This sequence joins TRBV5-1 and TRBJ1-1; the D is unclear. Germline V gene sequence: CDR1 SGHRS, CDR2 YFSETQ. The CDR3 has 16 amino acids. Between the trimmed V and J ends, which lost 1 base and 1 base, there was a span of 14 bases. For the CDR3, the DNA is TGCGCCAGCAGCTTGACTTTTCACTCCGGGAACACTGAAGCTTTCTTT. As protein: CASSLTFHSGNTEAFF.

The V call is TRBV20-1, the J call TRBJ2-7, with 7 bases lining up with TRBD1. The trim removed 0 bases at V and 4 bases at J, leaving 9 bases unmatched. The V gene's germline CDR1 is DFQATT and CDR2 SNEGSKA (reference sequence). The CDR3 is 15 amino acids. This chain's CDR3 is CSARDSAVQGYEQYF. The CDR3 DNA reads as TGCAGTGCTAGAGACAGTGCTGTACAGGGGTACGAGCAGTACTTC.

This clonotype was seen a handful of times. The J gene is TRBJ2-3, the V gene TRBV29-1, with 10 bases fitting TRBD2. This CDR3 contains 16 residues. Germline V gene lookup returns CDR1 SQVTM and CDR2 ANQGSEA. V shed 5 bases and J 1 base; nucleotides not matched to a gene: 9. CDR3 sequence reads: CSVPPAGLAGTDTQYF. In nucleotides, the CDR3 is TGCAGCGTTCCCCCAGCAGGACTAGCGGGCACAGATACGCAGTATTTT.

This chain links TRBV15 with TRBJ1-5; D remains unclear. The length of the CDR3 is 13 residues. With 8 bases removed from V and 0 bases from J, the gap between germline ends came to 8 bases. Germline values: CDR1 LNHNV, CDR2 YYDKDF (reference sequence). In DNA, the CDR3 is TGTGCCACCTCGGACGGTAGCAATCAGCCCCAGCATTTT. This gives the protein CATSDGSNQPQHF.

This rearrangement joins TRBV15 to TRBJ1-2, with 10 bases matching TRBD1. The CDR3 runs 14 residues. V trimming: 5 bases; J trimming: 4 bases; junction bases outside the gene matches: 4. CDR1 is LNHNV and CDR2 is YYDKDF in the germline V gene (reference sequence). Here the CDR3 DNA reads TGTGCCACCAGCTCGGACAGGGGGGTCTATGGCTACACCTTC. This encodes CATSSDRGVYGYTF.

This clonotype has a handful of counts. V gene TRBV14 combines with J gene TRBJ2-7; 10 bases map to TRBD2. Germline V gene data show CDR1 as SGHDN and CDR2 as FVKESK. V lost 0 bases, J lost 4 bases, and 3 bases stayed unmatched. CDR3 length: 15 amino acids. CDR3 nucleotide sequence: TGTGCCAGCAGCCAAGATTTACTAGCGGGATACGAGCAGTACTTC. Its translation: CASSQDLLAGYEQYF.

This clonotype was seen a handful of times. CDR3 nucleotide sequence: TGTGCCAGCAACGGGGCGGGAGAGGGTAACGGGGAGCTGTTTTTT. Translated: CASNGAGEGNGELFF. V is TRBV6-1 and J is TRBJ2-2; 7 bases align to TRBD2. This CDR3 region has 15 residues. Germline CDR1 and CDR2: MNHNS and SASEGT. V lost 7 bases and J lost 7; bases outside the gene matches: 12.

This clonotype occurred many times. The chain's CDR3 is CASSSLGRDYGYTF. As DNA, the CDR3 is TGTGCCAGCAGCTCCCTCGGGCGGGACTATGGCTACACCTTC. The chain uses TRBV7-2 and TRBJ1-2; D unclear. The germline gives CDR1 SGHTA, CDR2 FQGNSA. The V and J ends lost 4 bases and 3 bases respectively, with 12 bases between them. The CDR3 totals 14 residues.

J is TRBJ1-4 and V is TRBV5-8; D not resolved. Germline CDR1 reads SGHTS; CDR2 reads YDEGEE. The CDR3 is made up of 16 amino acids. Trimming removed 3 bases from V and 0 bases from J, with 12 bases in between. The DNA of the CDR3 is TGTGCCAGCAGCTACGAACCCGGGGCAACTAATGAAAAACTGTTTTTT. Translating gives CASSYEPGATNEKLFF.

At least ten counts were recorded for this clonotype. The chain links TRBV12-3 or TRBV12-4 to TRBJ2-7; TRBD1 matches at 8 bases. The V and J ends lost 6 bases and 1 base, in that order; junction bases with no gene match: 8. The CDR3 loop spans 15 amino acids. This CDR3 is CASRLSGQGSYEQYF. CDR3 in DNA: TGTGCCAGCAGACTTTCCGGACAGGGTTCCTACGAGCAGTACTTC.

This clonotype was seen at least ten times. This sequence joins TRBV7-8 and TRBJ1-1; D ambiguous. Germline loops: CDR1 SGHVS, CDR2 FQNEAQ. The CDR3 is made up of 14 amino acids. Trimming shortened V by 3 bases and J by 1 base, and 9 bases separated the two germline ends. The chain's CDR3 is CASSLEGRNTEAFF. The CDR3 nucleotides are TGTGCCAGCAGCTTGGAAGGGAGGAACACTGAAGCTTTCTTT.

This clonotype was seen a few times. The chain joins TRBV2 to TRBJ2-7; D is unresolved. V was pared by 0 bases and J by 3 bases, with 9 bases between. Per germline, CDR1 SNHLY and CDR2 FYNNEI. The CDR3 is 14 amino acids. DNA for the CDR3: TGTGCCAGCAGTGAAGCGCTTCTTGTCTACGAGCAGTACTTC. This sequence encodes CASSEALLVYEQYF. Full variable domain (rest looked up from reference TRBV2 and TRBJ2-7): EPEVTQTPSHQVTQMGQEVILRCVPISNHLYFYWYRQILGQKVEFLVSFYNNEISEKSEIFDDQFSVERPDGSNFTLKIRSTKLEDSAMYFCASSEALLVYEQYFGPGTRLTVT.

The table lists this clonotype with many counts. The J gene is TRBJ1-5, the V gene TRBV7-8; 10 bases align to TRBD1. The CDR3 is 17 amino acids. CDR1 is SGHVS, CDR2 FQNEAQ, per germline. V shed 5 bases and J 0 bases; nucleotides not matched to a gene: 7. CDR3 coding DNA: TGTGCCAGCAGCAACGGGACAGGGGCTTATAGCAATCAGCCCCAGCATTTT. Translated, it gives CASSNGTGAYSNQPQHF.

The gene calls are TRBV27 and TRBJ2-1; 7 nucleotides match TRBD1. V gave up 6 bases and J gave up 6 bases; unmatched junction bases: 5. This CDR3 contains 13 residues. CDR1 and CDR2 from the germline V gene are MNHEY and SMNVEV (reference sequence). The CDR3 nucleotides read TGTGCCAGCAGGACAGGGCAAATCAATGAGCAGTTCTTC. Translation gives CASRTGQINEQFF.

In this sample, this clonotype turned up many times. V and J are TRBV7-8 and TRBJ1-1; 12 nucleotides agree with TRBD1. CDR3 length: 17 amino acids. The germline V gene has CDR1 SGHVS and CDR2 FQNEAQ. After removal of 4 bases from V and 1 base from J, the junction contained 7 bases not matched to a gene. The CDR3 DNA sequence: TGTGCCAGCAGCTGGCCCGGGACAGGGGGCGCGAACACTGAAGCTTTCTTT. Translating it yields CASSWPGTGGANTEAFF.

The genes are TRBV10-3 and TRBJ1-4; 7 positions agree with TRBD1. Looked up from germline, CDR1 is ENHRY and CDR2 is SYGVKD. V gave up 4 bases and J gave up 3 bases; unmatched junction bases: 2. CDR3 size: 14 residues. The CDR3 is CAISAGTANEKLFF. The CDR3 DNA follows: TGTGCCATCAGTGCTGGGACAGCTAATGAAAAACTGTTTTTT.

This clonotype was seen repeatedly, ten times or more. The chain is built from TRBV7-2 and TRBJ1-1; TRBD1 is a possible D gene (5 bases). The CDR3 has 13 amino acids. CDR1 is SGHTA and CDR2 is FQGNSA in the germline V gene. V shed 2 bases and J shed 4 bases, with 8 bases lying between them. The DNA of the CDR3 is TGTGCCAGCAGCTTACAGGGTAGCACTGAAGCTTTCTTT. It translates to CASSLQGSTEAFF.

Here the CDR3 DNA reads TGTGCCAGCAGTCTTCTCCCGGACGGGAGAAGCACAGATACGCAGTATTTT. Protein product: CASSLLPDGRSTDTQYF. This chain joins TRBV27 and TRBJ2-3, with TRBD2 as a possible D gene (6 bases). This CDR3 contains 17 residues. V was trimmed by 5 bases and J by 0 bases, leaving 18 bases between them. From germline, CDR1 is MNHEY and CDR2 SMNVEV (reference sequence).

This clonotype has more than one count but fewer than ten. The chain combines TRBV2 with TRBJ1-5, with unresolved D. Germline CDR1 and CDR2: SNHLY and FYNNEI. The CDR3 sequence is 12 residues long. V was shortened by 6 bases and J by 7 bases, with 10 bases between the two germline ends. The CDR3 sequence is CASRGTRQPQHF. The CDR3 bases are TGTGCCAGCAGGGGCACCCGGCAGCCCCAGCATTTT.

This chain uses TRBV20-1 with TRBJ2-3; D is unclear. CDR3 length equals 11 residues. Per the germline V gene, CDR1 is DFQATT and CDR2 is SNEGSKA (reference sequence). In DNA, the CDR3 is TGCTCCTCGCGCAGCACAGATACGCAGTATTTT. This gives the protein CSSRSTDTQYF.

The gene calls are TRBV9 and TRBJ2-1; possible D gene TRBD2, 6 bases. The CDR3 is 14 amino acids. Looked up from germline, CDR1 is SGDLS and CDR2 is YYNGEE. V was shortened by 2 bases and J by 3 bases, with 9 bases between the two germline ends. In DNA form, the CDR3 reads TGTGCCAGCAGCGTTGGACTAAGCTACAATGAGCAGTTCTTC. Amino acid sequence: CASSVGLSYNEQFF.